Listed below are T cell receptor beta chains from one sample, sequenced in a study of blood T cell repertoires in COVID-19. Using immunoSEQ multiplex PCR, the repertoire was profiled, and TCRdb retains in-frame clones only, with some absent. Among about 60,000 clones listed, 72% were seen once. Material for sequencing was peripheral blood. The receptors derive from a woman between 65 and 79 years old with COVID-19, enrolled during active disease. CDR3s include the opening cysteine and the closing phenylalanine or tryptophan. Fields, in order: CDR3 length, clone size, V gene, J gene, D gene, CDR3 DNA, CDR3 protein. The D gene is left open where the match is weak. Not every row has a clone size; where given, it reads once, few, many or a size class.

>13|-|TRBV5-5|TRBJ2-3|TRBD2
TGTGCCAGCAGCAGACTAGCGTGGGATACGCAGTATTTT
CASSRLAWDTQYF
>14|once|TRBV5-8|TRBJ2-1|-
TGTGCCAGCAGCAAACTTGACAGCTACAATGAGCAGTTCTTC
CASSKLDSYNEQFF
>13|-|TRBV27|TRBJ1-2|-
TGTGCCAGCAGCCCTACACGACAGTATGGCTACACCTTC
CASSPTRQYGYTF
>15|-|TRBV4-3|TRBJ2-1|-
TGCGCCAGCAGCCAAGGGGGCTTGGAAGAGAATGAGCAGTTCTTC
CASSQGGLEENEQFF
>14|once|TRBV7-9|TRBJ2-5|TRBD1
TGTGCCAGCAGCCTAGTGACAGGGCCCAAGGACCAGTACTTC
CASSLVTGPKDQYF
>15|-|TRBV5-6|TRBJ1-1|-
TGTGCCAGCAGCTTAGCAGGGGTAGGGGGAACTGAAGCTTTCTTT
CASSLAGVGGTEAFF
>16|many|TRBV5-6|TRBJ1-6|-
TGTGCCAGCAGCTTGGGGGCCAGGGTCTATAATTCACCCCTCCACTTT
CASSLGARVYNSPLHF
>15|-|TRBV7-3|TRBJ2-1|TRBD2
TGTGCCAGCAGCCCCGGGGGGAGGGCGGGCAATGAGCAGTTCTTC
CASSPGGRAGNEQFF
>15|once|TRBV6-2/TRBV6-3|TRBJ1-6|-
TGTGCCAGCAGTAGCAGGCTTCGTGAGAATTCACCCCTCCACTTT
CASSSRLRENSPLHF
>15|once|TRBV6-5|TRBJ2-5|TRBD1
TGTGCCAGCATTACCAGGACAGGGGGCTTGGAGACCCAGTACTTC
CASITRTGGLETQYF
>15|once|TRBV19|TRBJ2-2|-
TGTGCCAGTAGTATAGTTCCAGGGAACACCGGGGAGCTGTTTTTT
CASSIVPGNTGELFF
>15|-|TRBV5-5|TRBJ2-3|TRBD1
TGTGCCAGCAGTCTACAGGGGACAATGACAGATACGCAGTATTTT
CASSLQGTMTDTQYF
>16|-|TRBV7-6|TRBJ2-1|TRBD2
TGTGCCAGCAGTCGCAGCGGGAGCAGTCCCTACAATGAGCAGTTCTTC
CASSRSGSSPYNEQFF
>13|-|TRBV29-1|TRBJ1-4|TRBD1
TGCAGCGCCCAACAGGGGGCGGGTGAAAAACTGTTTTTT
CSAQQGAGEKLFF
>13|-|TRBV29-1|TRBJ1-2|-
TGCAGCGTTGAAGAGGGGGCGCGTGGTGGCTACACCTTC
CSVEEGARGGYTF
>15|-|TRBV6-5|TRBJ2-7|-
TGTGCCAGTTACAGTGGTGGGAGCCCTTCGCGGGAGCAGTACTTC
CASYSGGSPSREQYF
>16|-|TRBV27|TRBJ1-2|TRBD1
TGTGCCAGCAGTTTAGAGTTCCGGAACAGGGGGGGTGGCTACACCTTC
CASSLEFRNRGGGYTF
>13|-|TRBV7-2|TRBJ2-1|-
TGTGCCAGCAACCAACAGGGCGCCCATGGTTTGTTCTTC
CASNQQGAHGLFF
>17|few|TRBV29-1|TRBJ2-1|TRBD2
TGCAGCGTTGGCGGGACTAGCGGCGCGAGCTCCTACAATGAGCAGTTCTTC
CSVGGTSGASSYNEQFF